Presented here are 22 T cell receptor beta chains from one specimen sequenced in a study of beta chain features in type 1 diabetes. Isolated RNA was reverse transcribed in full, so expressed TCRB transcripts were sequenced. Generated by immunoSEQ multiplex PCR, the TCRdb table keeps only in-frame clones and is missing some. The sample includes some 350,000 clones, about 14% of them seen just once. These receptors' antigens are unknown. Whole-study results and caveats: TCRB CDR3 length was moderately but significantly reduced in all four CD4+ subsets of Type 1 diabetes patients.

The sample was naive CD4+ T cells from blood. The origin of the receptors is a woman between 18 and 30 years old with type 1 diabetes.

This clone has more than one count but fewer than ten. This chain uses TRBV28 with TRBJ1-4; D uncertain. The germline gives CDR1 MDHEN, CDR2 SYDVKM. The CDR3 runs 14 residues. V was clipped by 7 bases and J by 5 bases, with 14 bases between them. This CDR3 reads CASTTGMLNEKLFF. In DNA form, the CDR3 reads TGTGCCAGCACCACCGGGATGTTGAATGAAAAACTGTTTTTT.

The V call is TRBV5-6, the J call TRBJ2-5; 14 bases align to TRBD2. The CDR3 has 15 residues. Unmatched junction bases numbered 5, after V lost 3 bases and J lost 7 bases. Looked up from germline, CDR1 is SGHDT and CDR2 is YYEEEE. The CDR3 sequence: CASSSGLAGVGTQYF. DNA for the CDR3: TGTGCCAGCAGCTCGGGACTAGCGGGAGTGGGGACCCAGTACTTC.

This clone was picked up a small number of times. The rearrangement joins TRBV7-9 to TRBJ2-5, with 13 bases matching TRBD2. The junction had 14 bases not matched to a gene; V was cut back by 2 bases and J by 5 bases. The CDR3 runs to 19 residues. Germline V lookup: CDR1 SEHNR, CDR2 FQNEAQ (reference sequence). CDR3 coding DNA: TGTGCCAGCAGCTTAACGCGAGGACTAGCGGGAGTACGAGGGGAGACCCAGTACTTC. Encoded protein: CASSLTRGLAGVRGETQYF.

This clone has only a few counts. This chain joins TRBV5-1 and TRBJ2-2; 9 bases line up with TRBD2. The CDR3 runs to 15 residues. The V gene end was trimmed by 4 bases and the J gene end by 3 bases; junction bases not matched to a gene: 4. From germline, CDR1 is SGHRS and CDR2 YFSETQ. CDR3 DNA sequence: TGCGCCAGCAGCCCCAGCGGGGGGCACACCGGGGAGCTGTTTTTT. Its translation is CASSPSGGHTGELFF. Based on the CDR3 plus reference TRBV5-1 and TRBJ2-2, the full variable domain is KAGVTQTPRYLIKTRGQQVTLSCSPISGHRSVSWYQQTPGQGLQFLFEYFSETQRNKGNFPGRFSGRQFSNSRSEMNVSTLELGDSALYLCASSPSGGHTGELFFGEGSRLTVL.

This clone was detected a few times. In DNA form, the CDR3 reads TGTGCCAGCAGTGAAAGAAGACTAGCGGGGCGGGCCGAGCAGTACTTC. Translation: CASSERRLAGRAEQYF. The chain carries TRBV2 and TRBJ2-7; 11 bases are a match to TRBD2. V lost 2 bases and J lost 6; bases outside the gene matches: 9. The CDR3 spans 16 residues. Germline V gene lookup returns CDR1 SNHLY and CDR2 FYNNEI.

This rearrangement joins TRBV5-1 to TRBJ2-3; D gene ambiguous. The CDR3 is 16 residues long. Germline V gene lookup returns CDR1 SGHRS and CDR2 YFSETQ. The germline V and J ends were trimmed by 4 bases and 3 bases, with 18 bases remaining between them. As DNA, the CDR3 is TGCGCCAGCAGCCCCTCCTCACGCCGAGAGACAGATACGCAGTATTTT. Amino acid sequence: CASSPSSRRETDTQYF. The variable domain in full, with the rest retrieved from reference TRBV5-1 and TRBJ2-3, is KAGVTQTPRYLIKTRGQQVTLSCSPISGHRSVSWYQQTPGQGLQFLFEYFSETQRNKGNFPGRFSGRQFSNSRSEMNVSTLELGDSALYLCASSPSSRRETDTQYFGPGTRLTVL.

This clone occurred a few times. The chain joins TRBV5-1 to TRBJ2-2; TRBD1 agrees at 8 bases. V lost 4 bases to trimming and J lost 7 bases; unmatched junction nucleotides: 12. CDR1 is SGHRS and CDR2 is YFSETQ in the germline V gene. This CDR3 comprises 16 residues. The CDR3: CASSAASGGSGGELFF. The DNA of the CDR3 is TGCGCCAGCAGCGCGGCGTCAGGGGGCAGTGGCGGGGAGCTGTTTTTT.

The table lists this clone with a few counts. The chain uses TRBV30 and TRBJ1-4, with D uncertain. V lost 5 bases to trimming and J lost 5 bases, with 12 bases between them. CDR3 size: 13 residues. The germline CDR1 and CDR2 sequences are GTSNPN and SVGIG (reference sequence). As DNA, the CDR3 is TGTGCCTGGGAGGACGGACTAAATGAAAAACTGTTTTTT. Translation gives CAWEDGLNEKLFF.

The chain is built from TRBV19 and TRBJ1-5, with TRBD1 identical over 10 bases. Germline loops: CDR1 LNHDA, CDR2 SQIVND (reference sequence). V trimming: 0 bases; J trimming: 7 bases; junction bases outside the gene matches: 0. The CDR3 sequence is 14 residues long. DNA for the CDR3: TGTGCCAGTAGTATAGAGGACAGGGGGCAGCCCCAGCATTTT. Its translation: CASSIEDRGQPQHF.

The chain recombines TRBV7-2 with TRBJ2-1; 12 bases agree with TRBD2. The length of the CDR3 is 18 residues. CDR1 and CDR2 from the germline V gene are SGHTA and FQGNSA. The V gene end was trimmed by 6 bases and the J gene end by 0 bases; junction bases not matched to a gene: 9. The DNA of the CDR3 is TGTGCCAGCAGGGGAGGGACTAGCGGGCTGAGCTCCTACAATGAGCAGTTCTTC. Translating gives CASRGGTSGLSSYNEQFF. The full variable domain, in which reference TRBV7-2 and TRBJ2-1 provide the parts outside the CDR3, is GAGVSQSPSNKVTEKGKDVELRCDPISGHTALYWYRQSLGQGLEFLIYFQGNSAPDKSGLPSDRFSAERTGGSVSTLTIQRTQQEDSAVYLCASRGGTSGLSSYNEQFFGPGTRLTVL.

The chain carries TRBV11-2 and TRBJ1-1, with 10 nucleotides matching TRBD1. J gave up 4 bases and V 6 bases, and 17 bases lay outside the gene matches. Germline values: CDR1 SGHAT, CDR2 FQNNGV. This CDR3 spans 18 amino acids. The DNA for the CDR3 is TGTGCCAGCAGAACCCCGGGACAGGGGAGAGGGCGGAGCACTGAAGCTTTCTTT. Translating gives CASRTPGQGRGRSTEAFF.

This clone was observed a few times. This chain joins TRBV27 and TRBJ2-7; the D gene is possibly TRBD2 (5 bases). Trimming pared 6 bases from V and 6 bases from J, leaving 24 bases between. The CDR3 sequence is 16 residues long. Germline values: CDR1 MNHEY, CDR2 SMNVEV (reference sequence). The DNA of the CDR3 is TGTGCCAGCAGCAATACTAGAGGCGCCGACCTACGCGAGCAGTACTTC. It specifies CASSNTRGADLREQYF.

This clone was seen a handful of times. The CDR3 sequence is CASSYGTENIQYF. The CDR3 DNA follows: TGTGCCAGCAGTTACGGGACTGAAAACATTCAGTACTTC. V and J are TRBV6-5 and TRBJ2-4, with D possibly matching TRBD2 (6 bases). V lost 2 bases, J lost 5 bases, and 7 bases lay in between. Germline values: CDR1 MNHEY, CDR2 SVGAGI. This CDR3 is built from 13 residues.

The CDR3 bases are TGTGCTTTCGGACAGAGCTCTAACTATGGCTACACCTTC. This sequence encodes CAFGQSSNYGYTF. The V and J genes are TRBV30 and TRBJ1-2, with D possibly matching TRBD1 (6 bases). The germline CDR1 and CDR2 sequences are GTSNPN and SVGIG (reference sequence). The CDR3 extends over 13 amino acids.

The V call is TRBV6-5, the J call TRBJ2-1; 7 bases match TRBD1. The CDR3 sequence is 15 residues long. The ends lost 6 bases at V and 2 bases at J; junction bases unmatched: 7. CDR1 is MNHEY and CDR2 is SVGAGI in the germline V gene. CDR3 in DNA: TGTGCCAGCAGCCCAGCAGGGGGAACCTACAATGAGCAGTTCTTC. Translation gives CASSPAGGTYNEQFF.

The rearrangement joins TRBV28 to TRBJ2-5; 8 nucleotides align to TRBD2. In germline, CDR1 is MDHEN, CDR2 SYDVKM. Losses at the gene ends were 8 bases for V and 4 bases for J; bases not matched to a gene: 6. The CDR3 sequence is 13 residues long. In DNA, the CDR3 is TGTGCCAGCCGAAGCGGGAGTTCAGAGACCCAGTACTTC. This translates into CASRSGSSETQYF. The entire variable domain, with the rest obtained from reference TRBV28 and TRBJ2-5, is as follows: DVKVTQSSRYLVKRTGEKVFLECVQDMDHENMFWYRQDPGLGLRLIYFSYDVKMKEKGDIPEGYSVSREKKERFSLILESASTNQTSMYLCASRSGSSETQYFGPGTRLLVL.

The rearrangement joins TRBV11-2 to TRBJ1-3, with D perhaps matching TRBD1 (5 bases). Per the germline V gene, CDR1 is SGHAT and CDR2 is FQNNGV. The V end was cut by 2 bases, the J end by 1 base, with 9 bases between. The CDR3 totals 15 residues. In DNA, the CDR3 is TGTGCCAGCAGCTTAACAGGACTATCTGGAAACACCATATATTTT. It translates to CASSLTGLSGNTIYF.

J is TRBJ1-2 and V is TRBV5-1; possible D gene TRBD1, 6 bases. The length of the CDR3 is 17 residues. Germline V gene sequence: CDR1 SGHRS, CDR2 YFSETQ. The V end was cut by 0 bases, the J end by 4 bases, with 19 bases between. CDR3 amino acids: CASSLAVGQGRAYGYTF. The CDR3 DNA reads as TGCGCCAGCAGCTTGGCCGTTGGGCAGGGGAGGGCCTATGGCTACACCTTC.

The rearrangement links TRBV9 to TRBJ2-3; TRBD2 aligns across 14 bases. Germline CDR1 reads SGDLS; CDR2 reads YYNGEE. Unmatched junction bases numbered 7, after V lost 3 bases and J lost 1 base. The CDR3 is 18 residues long. This CDR3 reads CASSGRLAGGPGTDTQYF. The CDR3 nucleotides read TGTGCCAGCAGCGGACGACTAGCGGGAGGGCCCGGCACAGATACGCAGTATTTT.

V gene TRBV19 combines with J gene TRBJ2-7; D call uncertain. The ends were cut back, 4 bases at V and 3 bases at J, with 4 bases in the middle. Germline V gene sequence: CDR1 LNHDA, CDR2 SQIVND (reference sequence). The CDR3 consists of 11 residues. Written as DNA, the CDR3 is TGTGCCAGTAGTACCGGCTACGAGCAGTACTTC. Translating it yields CASSTGYEQYF.

There are a few counts of this clone. The chain joins TRBV7-2 to TRBJ1-1; possibly TRBD1 for D (5 bases). This CDR3 has 12 residues. Germline V gives CDR1 SGHTA, CDR2 FQGNSA. Trimming shortened V by 4 bases and J by 7 bases, and 10 bases separated the two germline ends. The CDR3 bases are TGTGCCAGCAGCTATGGCGGGGGTGAAGCTTTCTTT. Its translation is CASSYGGGEAFF.

There are a few counts of this clone. This chain joins TRBV27 and TRBJ2-1; D is possibly TRBD2 (5 bases). Germline V lookup: CDR1 MNHEY, CDR2 SMNVEV (reference sequence). CDR3 length: 13 amino acids. With 6 bases removed from V and 5 bases from J, the gap between germline ends came to 11 bases. The CDR3 bases are TGTGCCAGCAGATTTAGCGTAGACAATGAGCAGTTCTTC. Amino acids: CASRFSVDNEQFF.